This T cell receptor (beta chain) was recovered during a study of blood T cell repertoires in COVID-19. The overall study: Samples taken during acute and convalescent COVID-19 were collected in the United States, Italy and Spain. PBMCs, B-cell-depleted T cells, or T cells provided the cDNA or gDNA that made up the material.

The CDR3 sequence is 16 residues long. V lost 5 bases, J lost 2 bases, and 17 bases lay in between. Per germline, CDR1 SGHRS and CDR2 YFSETQ. Per the study methods: Reference gene primer amplification gave nucleated cell count estimates. Libraries were prepared by immunoSEQ multiplex PCR; TCRdb keeps only in-frame clonotypes and omits some of them. That table supplies the V and J calls and clone size; D and trimming were determined from the DNA. The table shows a few hundred thousand clones, with roughly 88% occurring only once. This receptor was obtained from a woman aged 50 to 60 with active or convalescent COVID-19. The genes are TRBV5-1 and TRBJ1-3, with a possible D match to TRBD1 (5 bases). The sequencing sample was made of peripheral blood. This CDR3 reads CASRQGRVDPGNTIYF. The DNA for the CDR3 is TGCGCCAGCAGGCAGGGAAGGGTGGATCCTGGAAACACCATATATTTT.